Below, one T cell receptor (beta chain) is given with its context. Its specificity is not known. Assay: immunoSEQ multiplex PCR; the TCRdb copy retains only in-frame clones and omits some. The sample consists of about 40,000 clones, 80% to 90% of them appearing once. The entry originates in a study of OX40 agonist ivuxolimab in advanced cancers. Findings and caveats of the study: CD8+ T cells averaged more expanded clones than CD4+. Undetermined was the antigen specificity of the expanded peripheral T cells. Dosing at 0.1 to 3.0 mg/kg was accompanied by clonal expansion of CD4+ and CD8+ blood T cells by week 6.

The germline V and J ends were trimmed by 0 bases and 9 bases, with 15 bases remaining between them. Germline CDR1 LNHNV, CDR2 YYDKDF (reference sequence). The CDR3 runs 16 residues. This chain connects TRBV15 to TRBJ1-6; D call uncertain. This clonotype was sampled from an adult with an advanced solid tumor such as melanoma, head and neck, liver or kidney cancer. Sequencing was performed on CD4+ or CD8+ T cells sorted from blood, taken in a trial of the OX40 agonist ivuxolimab. In nucleotides, the CDR3 is TGTGCCACCAGCAGAGAAGCAGGCCTGGGTGGTTCACCCCTCCACTTT. It codes for CATSREAGLGGSPLHF.